This is a list of T cell receptor beta chains from one sample in a study of CD8+CD57+ T cells in acquired aplastic anemia. In TCRdb, the reads were re-called with MiXCR into one record per CDR3 protein. The sample records some 130,000 distinct CDR3 sequences, more than 40% being singletons. The specimen sequenced was sorted CD4+, CD8+, or CD8+CD57+ T cells (not recorded which) from PBMCs. The source of these receptors is a human donor in good health, serving as a control. The CDR3 runs from the conserved cysteine through the conserved F or W. A D gene is named only where the DNA matches it firmly. Part of the rows lack a size; the others show once, few, many or a class for expanded clones.

clone size,D gene,V gene,J gene,CDR3 protein,CDR3 DNA
.,.,TRBV19,TRBJ1-6,CASSIRAVGGYNSPLHF,TGTGCCAGTAGTATAAGGGCGGTTGGGGGCTATAATTCACCCCTCCACTTT
.,TRBD2,TRBV6-5,TRBJ2-5,CASSYTGTSAETQYF,TGTGCCAGCAGTTACACCGGGACTAGCGCAGAGACCCAGTACTTC
few,.,TRBV29-1,TRBJ2-3,CSARGWADTQYF,TGCAGCGCCCGGGGGTGGGCAGATACGCAGTATTTT
.,.,TRBV29-1,TRBJ1-2,CSPGPPSGANYGYTF,TGCAGCCCCGGGCCCCCCTCCGGAGCTAACTATGGCTACACCTTC
once,.,TRBV19,TRBJ1-4,CASRNRANEKLFF,TGTGCCAGTAGGAACAGGGCTAATGAAAAACTGTTTTTT
.,.,TRBV12-3/TRBV12-4,TRBJ1-4,CASSLQGAEKLFF,TGTGCCAGCAGTTTACAGGGAGCCGAAAAACTGTTTTTT
.,.,TRBV10-3,TRBJ2-7,CASSYRREGSYEQYF,TGTGCCAGCAGTTACCGTCGGGAAGGATCCTACGAGCAGTACTTC
many,.,TRBV6-1,TRBJ2-3,CASRDPTDTQYF,TGTGCCAGCAGGGACCCCACAGATACGCAGTATTTT
many,.,TRBV6-1,TRBJ2-7,CASSRRDGIYEQYF,TGTGCCAGCAGCCGAAGGGACGGGATCTACGAGCAGTACTTC
.,.,TRBV24-1,TRBJ2-7,CATSGVTGGEQYF,TGTGCCACCAGTGGGGTTACGGGTGGCGAGCAGTACTTC
many,TRBD1,TRBV7-9,TRBJ1-1,CASGTAKNTEAFF,TGTGCCAGCGGGACAGCTAAGAACACTGAAGCTTTCTTT
many,.,TRBV20-1,TRBJ2-1,CSARDWAGEQSGEQFF,TGCAGTGCTAGAGATTGGGCCGGGGAACAGAGTGGGGAGCAGTTCTTC
once,TRBD2,TRBV14,TRBJ2-1,CASSQGLAGNNEQFF,TGTGCCAGCAGCCAAGGACTAGCGGGGAACAATGAGCAGTTCTTC
.,TRBD2,TRBV7-2,TRBJ2-1,CASTLAGYYNEQFF,TGTGCCAGCACCCTAGCGGGGTACTACAATGAGCAGTTCTTC
.,.,TRBV7-2,TRBJ1-2,CASSFSGAYGYTF,TGTGCCAGCAGCTTCTCCGGGGCCTATGGCTACACCTTC
.,TRBD1,TRBV25-1,TRBJ1-5,CASSKGARDRGSISNQPQHF,TGTGCCAGCAGTAAGGGGGCCCGGGACAGGGGCTCGATCAGCAATCAGCCCCAGCATTTT
many,.,TRBV6-5,TRBJ1-2,CASSHNRDGYTF,TGTGCCAGCAGTCACAACAGGGATGGCTACACCTTC
many,TRBD1,TRBV19,TRBJ1-1,CASIRDRGYTEAFF,TGTGCCAGTATTCGGGACAGGGGTTATACTGAAGCTTTCTTT
.,TRBD1,TRBV20-1,TRBJ1-6,CSASDLGTGRSPPHF,TGCAGTGCTTCCGATCTTGGGACAGGGCGGTCACCCCCCCACTTC
.,TRBD2,TRBV12-5,TRBJ2-5,CASGQGRREGETQYF,TGTGCTAGTGGTCAGGGTCGCAGGGAGGGGGAGACCCAGTACTTC
few,.,TRBV6-1,TRBJ2-1,CASRPGGMGSYNNEQFF,TGTGCCAGCAGGCCCGGAGGAATGGGCTCCTACAATAATGAGCAGTTCTTC
.,.,TRBV7-1,TRBJ2-3,CASSSLSETETLGGTDTQYF,TGTGCCAGCAGCTCCCTATCAGAGACGGAGACCCTGGGTGGCACAGATACGCAGTATTTT
many,TRBD1,TRBV6-5,TRBJ2-7,CASSYSTGTGALEQYF,TGTGCCAGCAGTTACTCGACCGGGACAGGGGCCTTAGAGCAGTACTTC
many,.,TRBV19,TRBJ1-4,CASSVSSETSNEKLFF,TGTGCCAGTAGTGTCTCTTCTGAGACGTCTAATGAAAAACTGTTTTTT
.,TRBD2,TRBV20-1,TRBJ2-1,CSAKTSGDYNEQFF,TGCAGTGCCAAAACTAGCGGAGATTACAATGAGCAGTTCTTC
once,TRBD1,TRBV20-1,TRBJ2-7,CSANRQGVYEQYF,TGCAGTGCTAACCGACAGGGGGTTTACGAGCAGTACTTC
many,.,TRBV12-3/TRBV12-4,TRBJ1-5,CASSLSVGWEPQHF,TGTGCCAGCAGTTTGAGTGTAGGGTGGGAGCCCCAGCATTTT
.,.,TRBV29-1,TRBJ1-1,CSVLGTEAFF,TGCAGCGTATTAGGCACTGAAGCTTTCTTT
.,TRBD2,TRBV7-3,TRBJ2-1,CASSKGLAVYNEQFF,TGTGCCAGCAGCAAGGGACTAGCGGTCTACAATGAGCAGTTCTTC
many,TRBD2,TRBV7-9,TRBJ2-7,CASSPSGGPLYEQYF,TGTGCCAGCAGCCCGAGCGGGGGGCCCTTATACGAGCAGTACTTC
many,.,TRBV3-1,TRBJ2-7,CASTTNLAQGSYEQYF,TGTGCCAGCACCACGAACCTAGCGCAGGGGTCCTACGAGCAGTACTTC
.,TRBD1,TRBV18,TRBJ1-2,CASSKTGTGDGYTF,TGTGCCAGCTCCAAAACCGGGACAGGGGATGGCTACACCTTC
many,TRBD2,TRBV6-4,TRBJ2-1,CASSERGGADEQFF,TGTGCCAGCAGTGAGCGCGGGGGGGCTGATGAGCAGTTCTTC
.,TRBD2,TRBV20-1,TRBJ2-3,CSARDHKAGGRPDTQYF,TGCAGTGCTAGAGATCATAAGGCGGGGGGGCGCCCAGATACGCAGTATTTT
.,.,TRBV7-8,TRBJ1-2,CASAPGGYTF,TGTGCCAGCGCCCCGGGGGGCTACACCTTC
once,TRBD1,TRBV10-3,TRBJ1-2,CAIMGGTGGERPYGYTF,TGTGCCATCATGGGCGGGACAGGGGGCGAGCGGCCCTATGGCTACACCTTC
.,.,TRBV2,TRBJ2-5,CASGEGPNGEAQYF,TGTGCCAGCGGAGAGGGTCCGAATGGAGAGGCCCAGTACTTC
.,TRBD2,TRBV10-3,TRBJ2-1,CASSIPALAGGAEQFF,TGTGCCAGTAGTATTCCCGCCCTAGCGGGGGGTGCTGAGCAGTTCTTC
once,.,TRBV29-1,TRBJ1-5,CSVRTGGNQPQHF,TGCAGCGTTCGGACCGGGGGCAATCAGCCCCAGCATTTT
many,.,TRBV29-1,TRBJ1-1,CSVVPQGRATEAFF,TGCAGCGTCGTCCCCCAGGGGAGAGCCACTGAAGCTTTCTTT
.,TRBD1,TRBV30,TRBJ1-2,CAWSGGTAASYGYTF,TGTGCCTGGAGTGGAGGGACAGCCGCCTCCTATGGCTACACCTTC
.,.,TRBV29-1,TRBJ1-1,CSVEVGSTEAFF,TGCAGCGTTGAAGTAGGGAGCACTGAAGCTTTCTTT
many,TRBD1,TRBV19,TRBJ2-3,CASSPRQGGTDTQYF,TGTGCCAGTAGTCCCAGACAGGGGGGCACAGATACGCAGTATTTT
many,.,TRBV5-4,TRBJ2-6,CASSLLWPINSGANVLTF,TGTGCCAGCAGCTTGCTATGGCCTATAAACTCTGGGGCCAACGTCCTGACTTTC
.,.,TRBV7-9,TRBJ1-2,CASSRTLNYGYTF,TGTGCCAGCAGCCGGACACTCAACTATGGCTACACCTTC
.,.,TRBV7-2,TRBJ2-5,CASSSSGTQKETQYF,TGTGCCAGCAGCTCTTCCGGGACGCAAAAAGAGACCCAGTACTTC
.,TRBD1,TRBV10-3,TRBJ1-2,CAVGQGDYGYTF,TGTGCCGTAGGACAGGGTGACTATGGCTACACCTTC
many,TRBD2,TRBV7-3,TRBJ2-2,CASSPGLAGTGELFF,TGTGCCAGCAGCCCCGGACTAGCCGGCACCGGGGAGCTGTTTTTT
once,.,TRBV29-1,TRBJ2-7,CSVGFGSNYEQYF,TGCAGCGTTGGGTTCGGGTCCAACTACGAGCAGTACTTC
many,.,TRBV14,TRBJ2-7,CASSRRGAHRTYEQYF,TGTGCCAGCAGCCGGAGAGGTGCCCACCGAACCTACGAGCAGTACTTC
.,.,TRBV25-1,TRBJ2-1,CASSSTVGLSF,TGTGCCAGCAGTTCAACTGTCGGACTGTCCTTC
many,.,TRBV6-1,TRBJ1-2,CASSEVEANYGYTF,TGTGCCAGCAGTGAAGTTGAAGCTAACTATGGCTACACCTTC
many,.,TRBV5-5,TRBJ1-5,CASSSGTPDQPQHF,TGTGCCAGCAGTTCCGGGACCCCTGACCAGCCCCAGCATTTT
.,.,TRBV19,TRBJ1-3,CASSPLDSGNTIYF,TGTGCCAGTAGCCCGTTGGACTCTGGAAACACCATATATTTT